The clone carrying this TCR beta chain was seen many times. Its cognate antigen is unknown. These data come from a study of T cells in Graves' hyperthyroidism and ophthalmopathy. TCR beta CDR3 regions were amplified from RNA. First-round RT-PCR of the TCR CDR3 relied on the HTBI primer set. TCRdb passed the multiplex PCR reads through MiXCR, listing each CDR3 protein once. In the table there are more than 300,000 distinct CDR3 sequences, less than 20% of which are singletons. Patients were excluded for uncontrolled infection, other autoimmune disease, pregnancy or lactation. Diagnoses were established using clinical symptoms, serum thyroxine and TRAb, thyroid ultrasound and orbital computed tomography. Isolation of PBMCs was performed on 8.5 to 10 ml fresh peripheral blood. Study outcomes and limitations: The model's output predicted ophthalmopathy at a median of 6.5 months prior to onset.

This clonotype was obtained from a man younger than 35 with Graves' ophthalmopathy. The sample consisted of blood.

CDR3 residues: CASSQDLSGADTQYF. The CDR3 DNA reads as TGCGCCAGCAGCCAAGACCTTAGCGGGGCAGATACGCAGTATTTT. The chain employs TRBV4-1 and TRBJ2-3, with 8 positions matching TRBD2. CDR1 is MGHRA, CDR2 YSYEKL, per germline. J was trimmed by 4 bases and V by 0 bases; bases with no gene match: 3. This CDR3 is 15 amino acids long.